This T cell receptor (beta chain) was recorded in a study of cytomegalovirus exposure and HLA in healthy donors. With V trimmed by 1 base and J by 2 bases, 14 bases remained unmatched. CDR1 is MDHEN and CDR2 is SYDVKM in the germline V gene. The CDR3 length is 21 residues. Study-level findings and limits: The authors judged a highly shared variant cluster likely a sequencing artifact.

Worth noting for this clone: Its antigen is unidentified.

The PCR ran on 60 Vbeta and 13 Jbeta primers. TCRdb's copy holds only in-frame clones and misses some; the assay was immunoSEQ multiplex PCR. The sample has roughly 190,000 clones, 85% to 90% seen once. The origin of this receptor is a man aged 30 to 39 in good health and CMV-seronegative. The rearrangement uses TRBV28 and TRBJ2-7; TRBD2 matches at 16 bases. The sample taken for sequencing was PBMCs. CDR3 region: CASSLFPGVGTSGRAPYEQYF. Here the CDR3 DNA reads TGTGCCAGCAGTTTATTCCCCGGGGTAGGGACTAGCGGGAGGGCTCCCTACGAGCAGTACTTC. Based on the CDR3 plus reference TRBV28 and TRBJ2-7, the full variable domain is DVKVTQSSRYLVKRTGEKVFLECVQDMDHENMFWYRQDPGLGLRLIYFSYDVKMKEKGDIPEGYSVSREKKERFSLILESASTNQTSMYLCASSLFPGVGTSGRAPYEQYFGPGTRLTVT.